Sequencing of this T cell receptor beta chain was carried out in a study of blood T cells in healthy people across ages. A second PCR of roughly 6 to 12 cycles used a sample-barcoded 5' primer and a J-beta primer mix. TCRdb processed the 5' RACE reads anew with MiXCR; each CDR3 protein has one entry. The table shows some 780,000 distinct CDR3 sequences, with just over 55% occurring only once. Extraction yielded at least 5 micrograms of total RNA per sample. Comment on this clonotype: Sequence at one end of the junction differs from germline and may be a read error.

CDR3 length equals 15 residues. Per germline, CDR1 MNHEY and CDR2 SVGAGI. Specimen: blood. This receptor was taken from a man in his forties or fifties in good health. The chain employs TRBV6-5 and TRBJ2-1; TRBD1 agrees at 8 bases. CDR3 in DNA: TGTGCCAGCAGTTACAGGACAGGGTCCTACAATGAGCGGTTCTTC. It specifies CASSYRTGSYNERFF.